The present TCR beta chain was sequenced within a study of T cell clonotyping in hematopoietic cell transplantation. Points from the study as a whole: Pathologically expanded recipient clonotypes increased progressively from day 30 to day 180 as diversity fell.

The ends were cut back, 1 base at V and 6 bases at J, with 20 bases in the middle. From germline, CDR1 is GTSNPN and CDR2 SVGIG (reference sequence). The CDR3 consists of 16 residues. Time point denoted: recipient sample about 28 days before transplant, after cytoreduction. Recipients were bled about 28 days pretransplant and at posttransplant days 30, 100, 180. Details on this clone: Its antigen is undetermined.

The data were produced by immunoSEQ multiplex PCR, yet TCRdb's version contains in-frame clones alone and is incomplete. Here the sample spans around 15,000 clones, 85% to 95% being singletons. Source: peripheral blood mononuclear cells, taken before stem cell transplant. The chain couples TRBV30 to TRBJ2-3; D possibly corresponds to TRBD2 (6 bases). The origin of this receptor is a man aged 18-30 years with biphenotypic leukemia. Some clones in this sample may be carry-over from other donors' samples. CDR3 sequence (DNA): TGTGCCTGGAGTGGAATCTTTAGCGGAATCCCGGATACGCAGTATTTT. It codes for CAWSGIFSGIPDTQYF.